The 5 T cell receptor beta chains given below trace back to one sample, sequenced in a study of blood T cell repertoires in COVID-19. Some clones are missing from TCRdb's copy, which holds only in-frame ones; the method was immunoSEQ multiplex PCR. Of 56,000 or so clones detected, 70% to 90% appear once; the ten largest clones hold 15% to 20%. The sample taken for sequencing was peripheral blood. Source of these receptors: an elderly woman with active COVID-19.

The chain combines TRBV19 with TRBJ1-6, with D perhaps TRBD1 (5 bases). V was clipped by 2 bases and J by 6 bases, with 11 bases between them. The CDR3 consists of 15 residues. Germline loops: CDR1 LNHDA, CDR2 SQIVND (reference sequence). The CDR3 sequence: CASSISAGLNSPLHF. CDR3 coding DNA: TGTGCCAGTAGTATATCGGCAGGGCTTAATTCACCCCTCCACTTT.

V usage is TRBV24-1 and J usage is TRBJ2-7, with 7 bases identical to TRBD2. CDR3 size: 13 residues. Germline assignment: CDR1 KGHDR and CDR2 SFDVKD. V dropped 8 bases and J dropped 3; count of bases not matched to a gene: 6. CDR3 in amino acids: CATISGECYEQYF. The CDR3 bases are TGTGCCACCATCAGCGGGGAATGCTACGAGCAGTACTTC.

The gene calls are TRBV24-1 and TRBJ2-2; 11 bases map to TRBD1. The CDR3 length is 17 residues. V lost 3 bases, J lost 5 bases, and 7 bases stayed unmatched. The V gene's germline CDR1 is KGHDR and CDR2 SFDVKD. CDR3 DNA: TGTGCCACCAGTGATCTTGGGACAGGGGGACGAACCGGGGAGCTGTTTTTT. Protein sequence: CATSDLGTGGRTGELFF.

The CDR3 here is CASSLGPQGAADTQYF. The CDR3 DNA reads as TGCGCCAGCAGCTTGGGACCCCAGGGGGCCGCGGATACGCAGTATTTT. The chain is built from TRBV5-1 and TRBJ2-3, with 8 bases matching TRBD1. Germline loops: CDR1 SGHRS, CDR2 YFSETQ. The CDR3 runs 16 residues. V shed 0 bases and J 6 bases; nucleotides not matched to a gene: 9.

V usage is TRBV4-2 and J usage is TRBJ2-1, with 11 bases identical to TRBD2. The germline gives CDR1 LGHNA, CDR2 YNFKEQ. There are 19 residues in the CDR3. J gave up 5 bases and V 4 bases, and 16 bases lay outside the gene matches. The CDR3 nucleotides are TGTGCCAGCAGCCGTGTTCGGCTAGCGGGGGGAATTAACGACAATGAGCAGTTCTTC. As protein: CASSRVRLAGGINDNEQFF.